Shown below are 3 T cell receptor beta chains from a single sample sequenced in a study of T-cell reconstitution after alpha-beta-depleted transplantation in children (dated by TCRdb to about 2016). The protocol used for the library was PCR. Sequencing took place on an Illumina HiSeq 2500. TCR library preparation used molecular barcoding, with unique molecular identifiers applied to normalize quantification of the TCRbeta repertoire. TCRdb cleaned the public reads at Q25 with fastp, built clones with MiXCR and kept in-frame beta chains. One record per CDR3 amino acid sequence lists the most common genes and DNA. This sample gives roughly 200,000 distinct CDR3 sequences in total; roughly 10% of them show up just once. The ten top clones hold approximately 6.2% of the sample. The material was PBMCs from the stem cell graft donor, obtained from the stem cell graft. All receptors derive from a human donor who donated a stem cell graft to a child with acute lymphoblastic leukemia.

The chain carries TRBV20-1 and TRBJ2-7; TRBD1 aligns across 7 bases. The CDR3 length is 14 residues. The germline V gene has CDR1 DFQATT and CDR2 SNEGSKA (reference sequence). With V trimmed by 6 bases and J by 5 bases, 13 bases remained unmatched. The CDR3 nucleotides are TGCAGTGCAACCCCCGACAGGGCCCGGAACGAGCAGTACTTC. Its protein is CSATPDRARNEQYF.

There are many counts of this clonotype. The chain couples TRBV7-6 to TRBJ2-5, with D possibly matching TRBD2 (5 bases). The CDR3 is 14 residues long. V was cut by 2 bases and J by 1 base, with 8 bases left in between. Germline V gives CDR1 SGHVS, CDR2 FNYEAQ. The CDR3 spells CASSLLAVQETQYF. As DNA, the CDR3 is TGTGCCAGCAGCTTACTAGCAGTCCAAGAGACCCAGTACTTC.

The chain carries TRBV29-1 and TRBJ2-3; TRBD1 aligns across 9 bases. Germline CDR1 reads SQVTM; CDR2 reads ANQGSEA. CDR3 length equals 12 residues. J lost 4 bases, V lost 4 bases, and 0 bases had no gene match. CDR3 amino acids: CSVGTGADTQYF. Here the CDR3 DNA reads TGCAGCGTTGGGACAGGGGCAGATACGCAGTATTTT.